This T cell receptor (beta chain) was sequenced during a study of T cell changes during pregnancy in multiple sclerosis. Assay: immunoSEQ multiplex PCR; the TCRdb copy retains only in-frame clones and omits some. The sample holds about 120,000 clones, about 94% seen once. This clone was observed a single time. This CDR3 has 14 amino acids. V was pared by 4 bases and J by 2 bases, with 1 base of the junction left unmatched. Germline V gene data show CDR1 as LNHDA and CDR2 as SQIVND (reference sequence). The sequenced sample was peripheral blood, obtained before pregnancy. The sequence derives from a female donor with multiple sclerosis, enrolled in a pregnancy study. V usage is TRBV19 and J usage is TRBJ1-2, with 10 positions matching TRBD1. This chain's CDR3 is CASSRQGANYGYTF. In DNA, the CDR3 is TGTGCCAGTAGTAGACAGGGGGCGAACTATGGCTACACCTTC. The complete variable domain, with remaining parts taken from reference TRBV19 and TRBJ1-2, reads DGGITQSPKYLFRKEGQNVTLSCEQNLNHDAMYWYRQDPGQGLRLIYYSQIVNDFQKGDIAEGYSVSREKKESFPLTVTSAQKNPTAFYLCASSRQGANYGYTFGSGTRLTVV.